The 4 T cell receptor beta chains in this list originate from one sample, sequenced in a study of response to subunit inactivated influenza vaccine. Via MiXCR, TCRdb re-called the RT-PCR reads, giving one row per CDR3 protein. The sample consists of around 480,000 distinct CDR3 sequences, about 15% of them appearing once. The sequenced sample was CD4+ T cells sorted from PBMCs, obtained roughly 24 months after vaccination. The receptors shown here come from a man in his fifties or sixties who received an inactivated influenza vaccine.

This clonotype was recorded at least ten times. This rearrangement joins TRBV7-9 to TRBJ2-1; perhaps TRBD2 as D (6 bases). V lost 0 bases, J lost 3 bases, and 12 bases lay in between. The CDR3 totals 16 residues. Germline loops: CDR1 SEHNR, CDR2 FQNEAQ (reference sequence). In nucleotides, the CDR3 is TGTGCCAGCAGCTTAGCTTTAACTAGCAGCTACAATGAGCAGTTCTTC. Translated, it gives CASSLALTSSYNEQFF. Full variable domain (rest looked up from reference TRBV7-9 and TRBJ2-1): DTGVSQNPRHKITKRGQNVTFRCDPISEHNRLYWYRQTLGQGPEFLTYFQNEAQLEKSRLLSDRFSAERPKGSFSTLEIQRTEQGDSAMYLCASSLALTSSYNEQFFGPGTRLTVL.

This chain uses TRBV28 with TRBJ1-1; 7 nucleotides line up with TRBD1. This CDR3 comprises 14 residues. The germline V gene has CDR1 MDHEN and CDR2 SYDVKM. V shed 6 bases and J 5 bases; nucleotides not matched to a gene: 9. For the CDR3, the DNA is TGTGCCAGCAGATACAGGGGAGATGGTACTGAAGCTTTCTTT. This codes for CASRYRGDGTEAFF. The full variable domain, rest sourced from reference TRBV28 and TRBJ1-1, is DVKVTQSSRYLVKRTGEKVFLECVQDMDHENMFWYRQDPGLGLRLIYFSYDVKMKEKGDIPEGYSVSREKKERFSLILESASTNQTSMYLCASRYRGDGTEAFFGQGTRLTVV.

V usage is TRBV7-9 and J usage is TRBJ2-5; TRBD2 aligns across 10 bases. This CDR3 has 16 amino acids. V was pared by 5 bases and J by 4 bases, with 10 bases of the junction left unmatched. CDR1 and CDR2 (germline): SEHNR, FQNEAQ (reference sequence). DNA of the CDR3: TGTGCCAGCAGCCAAAGAGCGGGGGGGCTTCGAGAGACCCAGTACTTC. Its translation: CASSQRAGGLRETQYF.

The genes are TRBV6-5 and TRBJ2-3; 7 positions agree with TRBD2. Looked up from germline, CDR1 is MNHEY and CDR2 is SVGAGI. The V gene end was trimmed by 6 bases and the J gene end by 2 bases; junction bases not matched to a gene: 8. The length of the CDR3 is 15 residues. The CDR3 coding sequence is TGTGCCAGCAGCTACGGAGCGGGGCCCACAGATACGCAGTATTTT. It specifies CASSYGAGPTDTQYF.